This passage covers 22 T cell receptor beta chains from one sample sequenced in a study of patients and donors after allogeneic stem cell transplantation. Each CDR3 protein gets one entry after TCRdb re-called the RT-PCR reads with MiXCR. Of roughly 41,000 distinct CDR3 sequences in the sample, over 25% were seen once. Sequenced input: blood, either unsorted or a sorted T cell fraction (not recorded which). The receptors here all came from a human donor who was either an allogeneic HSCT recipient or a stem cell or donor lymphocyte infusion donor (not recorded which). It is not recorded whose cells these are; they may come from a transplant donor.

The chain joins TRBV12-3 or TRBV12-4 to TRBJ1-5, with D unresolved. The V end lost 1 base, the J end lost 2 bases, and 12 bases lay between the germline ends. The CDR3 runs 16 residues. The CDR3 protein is CASSLDWWQGNQPQHF. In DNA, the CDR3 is TGTGCCAGCAGTTTAGATTGGTGGCAGGGCAATCAGCCCCAGCATTTT.

The chain's CDR3 is CASWGYQETQYF. CDR3 nucleotides: TGTGCCAGCTGGGGCTACCAAGAGACCCAGTACTTC. The chain is built from TRBV6-6 and TRBJ2-5, with D perhaps matching TRBD1 (5 bases). The CDR3 covers 12 residues. The V gene lost 8 bases and the J gene lost 0 bases, with 7 bases spanning the gap. Germline-derived CDR1 and CDR2 are MNHNY and SVGAGI (reference sequence).

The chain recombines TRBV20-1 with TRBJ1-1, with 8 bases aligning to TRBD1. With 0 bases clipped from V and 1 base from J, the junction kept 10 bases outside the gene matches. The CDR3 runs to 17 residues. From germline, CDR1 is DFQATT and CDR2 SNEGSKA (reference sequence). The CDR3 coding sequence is TGCAGTGCTAGAGATCGGGCAGGGGGCTCGGGGAACACTGAAGCTTTCTTT. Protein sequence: CSARDRAGGSGNTEAFF.

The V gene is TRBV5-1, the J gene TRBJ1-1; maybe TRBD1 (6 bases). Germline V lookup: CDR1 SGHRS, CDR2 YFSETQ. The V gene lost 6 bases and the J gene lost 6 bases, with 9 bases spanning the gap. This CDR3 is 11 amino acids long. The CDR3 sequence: CASITGSEAFF. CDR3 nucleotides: TGCGCCAGCATTACAGGGTCTGAAGCTTTCTTT.

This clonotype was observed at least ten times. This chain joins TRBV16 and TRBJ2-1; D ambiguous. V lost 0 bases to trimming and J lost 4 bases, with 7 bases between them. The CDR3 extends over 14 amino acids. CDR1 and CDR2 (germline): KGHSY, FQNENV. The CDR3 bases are TGTGCCAGCAGCCAATCGAGCAGGTACAATGAGCAGTTCTTC. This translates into CASSQSSRYNEQFF.

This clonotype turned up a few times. The CDR3 DNA reads as TGTGCCAGCTCACCACCTTTGACAGAATATGGCTACACCTTC. Translated, it gives CASSPPLTEYGYTF. The chain recombines TRBV18 with TRBJ1-2; perhaps TRBD1 as D (5 bases). With 0 bases removed from V and 5 bases from J, the gap between germline ends came to 10 bases. In germline, CDR1 is KGHSH, CDR2 LQKENI. The CDR3 is 14 residues long. Combining the CDR3 with reference TRBV18 and TRBJ1-2 gives the whole variable domain NAGVMQNPRHLVRRRGQEARLRCSPMKGHSHVYWYRQLPEEGLKFMVYLQKENIIDESGMPKERFSAEFPKEGPSILRIQQVVRGDSAAYFCASSPPLTEYGYTFGSGTRLTVV.

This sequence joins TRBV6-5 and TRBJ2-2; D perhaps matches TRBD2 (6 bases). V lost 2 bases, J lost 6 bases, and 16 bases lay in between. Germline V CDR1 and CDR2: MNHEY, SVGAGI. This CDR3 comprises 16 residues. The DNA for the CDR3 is TGTGCCAGCAGTTACGATTCGGGAGTGGAGGCCGGGGAGCTGTTTTTT. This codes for CASSYDSGVEAGELFF.

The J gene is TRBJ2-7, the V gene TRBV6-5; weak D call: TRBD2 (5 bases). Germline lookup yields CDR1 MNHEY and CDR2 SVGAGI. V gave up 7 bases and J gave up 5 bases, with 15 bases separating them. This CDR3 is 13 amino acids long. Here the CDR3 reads CASMRVNRDEQYF. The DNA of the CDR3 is TGTGCCAGCATGCGGGTAAATAGAGACGAGCAGTACTTC.

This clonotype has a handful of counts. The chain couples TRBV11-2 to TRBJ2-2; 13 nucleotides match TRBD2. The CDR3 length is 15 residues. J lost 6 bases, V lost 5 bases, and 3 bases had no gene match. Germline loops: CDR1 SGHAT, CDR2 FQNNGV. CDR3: CASSPGLAGAGELFF. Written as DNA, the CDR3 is TGTGCCAGCAGCCCCGGACTAGCGGGAGCCGGGGAGCTGTTTTTT.

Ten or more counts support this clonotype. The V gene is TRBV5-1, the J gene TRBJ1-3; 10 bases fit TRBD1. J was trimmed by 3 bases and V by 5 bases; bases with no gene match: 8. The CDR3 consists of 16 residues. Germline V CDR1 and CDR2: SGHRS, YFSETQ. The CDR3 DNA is TGCGCCAGCAGGGTTGGACAGGGGGGACTTGGAAACACCATATATTTT. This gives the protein CASRVGQGGLGNTIYF. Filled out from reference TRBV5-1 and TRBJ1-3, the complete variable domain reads KAGVTQTPRYLIKTRGQQVTLSCSPISGHRSVSWYQQTPGQGLQFLFEYFSETQRNKGNFPGRFSGRQFSNSRSEMNVSTLELGDSALYLCASRVGQGGLGNTIYFGEGSWLTVV.

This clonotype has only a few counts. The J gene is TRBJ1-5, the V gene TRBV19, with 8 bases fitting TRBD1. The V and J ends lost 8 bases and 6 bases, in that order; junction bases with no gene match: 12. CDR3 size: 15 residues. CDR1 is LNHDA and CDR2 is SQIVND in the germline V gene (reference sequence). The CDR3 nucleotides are TGTGCCAGTGCTGGACAGGGAGGGGCTGGTCAGCCCCAGCATTTT. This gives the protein CASAGQGGAGQPQHF.

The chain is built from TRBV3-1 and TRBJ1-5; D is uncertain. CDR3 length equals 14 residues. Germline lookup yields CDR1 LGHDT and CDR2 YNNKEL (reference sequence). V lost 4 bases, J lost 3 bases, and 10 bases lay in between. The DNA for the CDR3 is TGTGCCAGCAGCCTCCGGGCCTCCAATCAGCCCCAGCATTTT. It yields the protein CASSLRASNQPQHF.

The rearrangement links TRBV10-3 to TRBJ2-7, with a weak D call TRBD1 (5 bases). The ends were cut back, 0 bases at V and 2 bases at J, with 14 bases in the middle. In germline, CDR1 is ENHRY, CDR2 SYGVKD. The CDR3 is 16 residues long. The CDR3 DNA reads TGTGCCATCAGTGAGTCGAGTGCAGGGTCTCCCTACGAGCAGTACTTC. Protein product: CAISESSAGSPYEQYF.

CDR3 sequence reads: CASSQDPARAIYNEQFF. In DNA, the CDR3 is TGCGCCAGCAGCCAAGATCCGGCCAGGGCGATCTACAATGAGCAGTTCTTC. This chain links TRBV4-1 with TRBJ2-1; maybe TRBD1 (5 bases). Per the germline V gene, CDR1 is MGHRA and CDR2 is YSYEKL. This CDR3 spans 17 amino acids. Trimming pared 0 bases from V and 3 bases from J, leaving 15 bases between.

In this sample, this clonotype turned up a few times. CDR3 sequence reads: CASSQDRRKINYGYTF. The CDR3 DNA sequence: TGTGCCAGCAGCCAAGATAGGCGGAAAATCAACTATGGCTACACCTTC. The chain is built from TRBV3-1 and TRBJ1-2, with no clear D. The germline gives CDR1 LGHDT, CDR2 YNNKEL (reference sequence). Trimming took off 0 bases at V and 2 bases at J, with 13 bases between the two ends. There are 16 residues in the CDR3.

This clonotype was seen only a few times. CDR3 DNA: TGTGCCAGCAGTTTAATGAATCCCGGTGGCACTGAAGCTTTCTTT. Its protein product is CASSLMNPGGTEAFF. This chain joins TRBV12-3 or TRBV12-4 and TRBJ1-1; D is unclear. V dropped 2 bases and J dropped 4 bases, with 14 bases sitting between them. The CDR3 runs 15 residues.

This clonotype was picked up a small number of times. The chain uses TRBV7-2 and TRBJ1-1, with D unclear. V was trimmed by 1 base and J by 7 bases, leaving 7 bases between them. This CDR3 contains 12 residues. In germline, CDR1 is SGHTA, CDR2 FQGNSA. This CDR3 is CASSLGRGEAFF. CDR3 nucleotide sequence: TGTGCCAGCAGCTTAGGCCGAGGTGAAGCTTTCTTT.

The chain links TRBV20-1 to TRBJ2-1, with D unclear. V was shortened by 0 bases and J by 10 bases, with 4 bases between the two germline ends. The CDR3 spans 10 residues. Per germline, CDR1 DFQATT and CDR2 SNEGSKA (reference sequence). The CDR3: CSAREEEQFF. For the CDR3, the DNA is TGCAGTGCTAGAGAGGAGGAGCAGTTCTTC.

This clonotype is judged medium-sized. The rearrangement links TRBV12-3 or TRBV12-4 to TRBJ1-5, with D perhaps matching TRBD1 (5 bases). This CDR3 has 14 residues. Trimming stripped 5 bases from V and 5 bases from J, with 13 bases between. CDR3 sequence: CASSGRRGYQPQHF. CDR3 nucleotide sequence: TGTGCCAGCAGTGGCCGGAGGGGATATCAGCCCCAGCATTTT.

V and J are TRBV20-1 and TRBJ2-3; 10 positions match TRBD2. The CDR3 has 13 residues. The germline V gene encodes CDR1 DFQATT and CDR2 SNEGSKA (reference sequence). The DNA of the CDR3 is TGCTCTCTACTAGCGGGGCCCATAGATACGCAGTATTTT. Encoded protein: CSLLAGPIDTQYF.

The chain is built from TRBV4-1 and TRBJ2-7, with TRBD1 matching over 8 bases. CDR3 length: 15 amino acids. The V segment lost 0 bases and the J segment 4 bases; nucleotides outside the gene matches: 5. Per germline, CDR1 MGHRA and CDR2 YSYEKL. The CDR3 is CASSQDDRGWYEQYF. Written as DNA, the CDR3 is TGCGCCAGCAGCCAAGATGACAGGGGATGGTACGAGCAGTACTTC.

The CDR3 here is CASSESRNTIYF. CDR3 DNA: TGCGCCAGCAGTGAGTCGAGGAACACCATATATTTT. The chain employs TRBV10-2 and TRBJ1-3; D is unclear. The V gene's germline CDR1 is WSHSY and CDR2 SAAADI. The CDR3 consists of 12 residues. Trimming left V 0 bases short and J 7 bases short, with 4 bases between.